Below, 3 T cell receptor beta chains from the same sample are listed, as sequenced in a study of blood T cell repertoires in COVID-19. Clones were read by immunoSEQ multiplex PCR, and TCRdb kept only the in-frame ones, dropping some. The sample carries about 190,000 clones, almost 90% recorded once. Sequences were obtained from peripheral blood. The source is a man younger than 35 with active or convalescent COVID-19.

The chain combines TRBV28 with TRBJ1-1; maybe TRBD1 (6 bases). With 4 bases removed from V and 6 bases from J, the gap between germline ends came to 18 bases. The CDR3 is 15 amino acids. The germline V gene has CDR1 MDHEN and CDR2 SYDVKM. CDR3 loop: CASSSPGGGTAEAFF. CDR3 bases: TGTGCCAGCAGTTCCCCGGGAGGGGGAACAGCTGAAGCTTTCTTT.

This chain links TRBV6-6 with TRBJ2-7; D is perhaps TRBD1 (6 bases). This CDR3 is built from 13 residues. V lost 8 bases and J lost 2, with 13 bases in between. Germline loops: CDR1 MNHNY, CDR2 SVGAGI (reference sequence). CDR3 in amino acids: CASLKQGTYEQYF. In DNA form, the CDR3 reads TGTGCCAGCTTGAAACAGGGTACCTACGAGCAGTACTTC.

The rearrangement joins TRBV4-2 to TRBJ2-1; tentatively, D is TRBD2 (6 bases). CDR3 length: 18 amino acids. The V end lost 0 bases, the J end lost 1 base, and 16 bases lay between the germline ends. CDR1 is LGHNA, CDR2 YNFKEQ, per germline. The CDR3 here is CASSQELAGSGSYNEQFF. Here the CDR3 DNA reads TGTGCCAGCAGCCAAGAATTGGCGGGAAGTGGGTCCTACAATGAGCAGTTCTTC.